A selection of T cell receptor beta chains follows, all from one sample in a study of blood T cells in healthy people across ages. Via MiXCR, TCRdb re-called the 5' RACE reads, giving one row per CDR3 protein. The repertoire includes under 2,000,000 distinct CDR3 sequences, approximately 50% of them detected once, and less than 2.5% sits in the top ten. Sequenced input: blood. The receptor source for this set is a woman in her thirties or forties in good health. CDR3s include the opening cysteine and the closing phenylalanine or tryptophan. D genes are given only for firm matches. For some rows the clone size is stated as once, few or many, or as a class when expanded; others skip it.

clone size: few; D gene: -; V gene: TRBV20-1; J gene: TRBJ2-7; CDR3 DNA: TGCAGTGCTAGAGTTTTTCTCGACGGCTCCTACGAGCAGTACTTC; CDR3 protein: CSARVFLDGSYEQYF
clone size: -; D gene: -; V gene: TRBV5-1; J gene: TRBJ2-3; CDR3 DNA: TGCGCCAGCAGCCCGGGGAACCTAGATTTAGATACGCAGTATTTT; CDR3 protein: CASSPGNLDLDTQYF
clone size: -; D gene: TRBD1; V gene: TRBV4-1; J gene: TRBJ2-1; CDR3 DNA: TGCGCCAGCAGCCGACGACAGGGGACCGATGTATACGATGAGCAGTTCTTC; CDR3 protein: CASSRRQGTDVYDEQFF
clone size: -; D gene: -; V gene: TRBV13; J gene: TRBJ2-3; CDR3 DNA: TGTGTCAGCAGCTTAGGCCAGGGAACAGATACGCAGTATTTT; CDR3 protein: CVSSLGQGTDTQYF
clone size: few; D gene: -; V gene: TRBV28; J gene: TRBJ1-4; CDR3 DNA: TGTGCCAGCAGTGACACTAATGAAAAACTGTTTTTT; CDR3 protein: CASSDTNEKLFF
clone size: few; D gene: -; V gene: TRBV5-5; J gene: TRBJ2-5; CDR3 DNA: TGTGCCAGCAAACTAGCCGACACTCAAGAGACCCAGTACTTC; CDR3 protein: CASKLADTQETQYF
clone size: -; D gene: TRBD1; V gene: TRBV4-3; J gene: TRBJ1-5; CDR3 DNA: TGCGCCAGCAGCCAAGATGGGCGACAGGGGAACGGGTGTAGCAATCAGCCCCAGCATTTT; CDR3 protein: CASSQDGRQGNGCSNQPQHF
clone size: few; D gene: TRBD2; V gene: TRBV9; J gene: TRBJ2-3; CDR3 DNA: TGTGCCAGCAACTCCCCCGGGACTAGCACCACAGATACGCAGTATTTT; CDR3 protein: CASNSPGTSTTDTQYF
clone size: -; D gene: -; V gene: TRBV5-1; J gene: TRBJ2-7; CDR3 DNA: TGCGCCAGCAGCTTGGCCGTCGGTTTCTACGAGCAGTACTTC; CDR3 protein: CASSLAVGFYEQYF
clone size: few; D gene: TRBD2; V gene: TRBV20-1; J gene: TRBJ2-7; CDR3 DNA: TGCAGTGCTAGAGGCCCTAGCGGGGGGATCACTTACGAGCAGTACTTC; CDR3 protein: CSARGPSGGITYEQYF
clone size: few; D gene: -; V gene: TRBV5-1; J gene: TRBJ1-2; CDR3 DNA: TGCGCCAGCAGCTTTGATGGGGGCTACACCTTC; CDR3 protein: CASSFDGGYTF
clone size: few; D gene: TRBD2; V gene: TRBV7-9; J gene: TRBJ2-5; CDR3 DNA: TGTGCCAGCAGCTTAGGCCTAGCGGAAACACAAGAGACCCAGTACTTC; CDR3 protein: CASSLGLAETQETQYF
clone size: -; D gene: -; V gene: TRBV6-4; J gene: TRBJ2-1; CDR3 DNA: TGTGCCAGCAGCCCCGCTAGCCGTGGCAATGAGCAGTTCTTC; CDR3 protein: CASSPASRGNEQFF
clone size: few; D gene: TRBD2; V gene: TRBV7-2; J gene: TRBJ2-7; CDR3 DNA: TGTGCCAGCAGCTTCCTTAGCGGGGGAACCTACGAGCAGTACTTC; CDR3 protein: CASSFLSGGTYEQYF
clone size: few; D gene: -; V gene: TRBV5-1; J gene: TRBJ2-3; CDR3 DNA: TGCGCCAGCGGTCGGGAGACGGATAGGACAGATACGCAGTATTTT; CDR3 protein: CASGRETDRTDTQYF
clone size: many; D gene: TRBD1; V gene: TRBV12-3/TRBV12-4; J gene: TRBJ1-1; CDR3 DNA: TGTGCCAGCAGCCCCGGGACAGCGAACACTGAAGCTTTCTTT; CDR3 protein: CASSPGTANTEAFF
clone size: -; D gene: -; V gene: TRBV12-3/TRBV12-4; J gene: TRBJ2-1; CDR3 DNA: TGTGCCAGCACCCCGGACAGCCATGAGCAGTTCTTC; CDR3 protein: CASTPDSHEQFF
clone size: -; D gene: TRBD1; V gene: TRBV7-9; J gene: TRBJ2-3; CDR3 DNA: TGTGCCAGCAGACCTCCGGGACAGGGGGCGAGATACACAGATACGCAGTATTTT; CDR3 protein: CASRPPGQGARYTDTQYF
clone size: -; D gene: TRBD1; V gene: TRBV12-3/TRBV12-4; J gene: TRBJ2-5; CDR3 DNA: TGTGCCAGCAGGAGACAGGGTCGCCAAGAGACCCAGTACTTC; CDR3 protein: CASRRQGRQETQYF
clone size: -; D gene: -; V gene: TRBV9; J gene: TRBJ2-3; CDR3 DNA: TGTGCCAGCAGCGTAGCGATAAAGGGTTTTCAAGCCCAGTTGGGCACAGATACGCAGTATTTT; CDR3 protein: CASSVAIKGFQAQLGTDTQYF
clone size: -; D gene: -; V gene: TRBV20-1; J gene: TRBJ2-5; CDR3 DNA: TGCAGTGCCCCGAACAGGGTTCAAGGGACCCAGTACTTC; CDR3 protein: CSAPNRVQGTQYF
clone size: -; D gene: TRBD1; V gene: TRBV4-1; J gene: TRBJ1-1; CDR3 DNA: TGCGCCAGCAGCCGAGCGTTCCGCAGGGGGGCCACTGAAGCTTTCTTT; CDR3 protein: CASSRAFRRGATEAFF
clone size: -; D gene: TRBD1; V gene: TRBV6-2/TRBV6-3; J gene: TRBJ2-1; CDR3 DNA: TGTGCCAGCAGTTTCCTGGGACAGGGGGCTGGTAATGAGCAGTTCTTC; CDR3 protein: CASSFLGQGAGNEQFF
clone size: few; D gene: -; V gene: TRBV5-1; J gene: TRBJ2-5; CDR3 DNA: TGCGCCAGCAGCTTGTATACCGGGGGACCCCAAGAGACCCAGTACTTC; CDR3 protein: CASSLYTGGPQETQYF
clone size: -; D gene: -; V gene: TRBV7-2; J gene: TRBJ1-6; CDR3 DNA: TGTGCCAGCAGCTCACAACGGCCCAGCGCCTATAGTTCACCCCTCCACTTT; CDR3 protein: CASSSQRPSAYSSPLHF
clone size: -; D gene: -; V gene: TRBV27; J gene: TRBJ2-3; CDR3 DNA: TGTGCCAGCAGTTTTGGGGGTTTCACCACAGATACGCAGTATTTT; CDR3 protein: CASSFGGFTTDTQYF
clone size: -; D gene: TRBD2; V gene: TRBV7-3; J gene: TRBJ2-3; CDR3 DNA: TGTGCCAGCAGCTTAACGGCGGGAGACAGAAGCACAGATACGCAGTATTTT; CDR3 protein: CASSLTAGDRSTDTQYF
clone size: -; D gene: -; V gene: TRBV7-9; J gene: TRBJ1-2; CDR3 DNA: TGTGCCAGCAGCGACGGCCTAACTAACTATGGCTACACCTTC; CDR3 protein: CASSDGLTNYGYTF
clone size: few; D gene: TRBD2; V gene: TRBV12-3/TRBV12-4; J gene: TRBJ2-2; CDR3 DNA: TGTGCCAGCAACCCCTTAAATACTAGCGGGGTTAGCGGGGAGCTGTTTTTT; CDR3 protein: CASNPLNTSGVSGELFF
clone size: few; D gene: TRBD2; V gene: TRBV11-2; J gene: TRBJ2-1; CDR3 DNA: TGTGCCAGCAGCTATACAGCGGGGAGCTCCTACAATGAGCAGTTCTTC; CDR3 protein: CASSYTAGSSYNEQFF
clone size: few; D gene: TRBD1; V gene: TRBV7-2; J gene: TRBJ1-2; CDR3 DNA: TGTGCCAGCAGCTTTCGAACCGGGACAGGGGGTGGGGGCTACACCTTC; CDR3 protein: CASSFRTGTGGGGYTF
clone size: -; D gene: -; V gene: TRBV4-3; J gene: TRBJ2-3; CDR3 DNA: TGCGCCAGCAGCCAAGAGGAGCCGCAAGGGGGAGATACGCAGTATTTT; CDR3 protein: CASSQEEPQGGDTQYF
clone size: -; D gene: -; V gene: TRBV5-1; J gene: TRBJ2-6; CDR3 DNA: TGCGCCAGCAGCGCACGCCCGGGACAAGGGAGTTCGGGGGCCAACGTCCTGACTTTC; CDR3 protein: CASSARPGQGSSGANVLTF
clone size: few; D gene: -; V gene: TRBV5-1; J gene: TRBJ2-5; CDR3 DNA: TGCGCCAGCAGCTTGGCCGGGATGGAACCGGAGACCCAGTACTTC; CDR3 protein: CASSLAGMEPETQYF
clone size: -; D gene: -; V gene: TRBV2; J gene: TRBJ1-1; CDR3 DNA: TGTGCCAGCAGTGAAGCCAGAAAAAACACTGAAGCTTTCTTT; CDR3 protein: CASSEARKNTEAFF
clone size: -; D gene: TRBD2; V gene: TRBV20-1; J gene: TRBJ2-1; CDR3 DNA: TGCAGTGCTAGGGCTTCGGGGGGGCCTTACAATGAGCAGTTCTTC; CDR3 protein: CSARASGGPYNEQFF
clone size: -; D gene: -; V gene: TRBV11-1; J gene: TRBJ2-3; CDR3 DNA: TGTGCCAGCAGTCTCCAGACAGCTAGTGGCACAGATACGCAGTATTTT; CDR3 protein: CASSLQTASGTDTQYF
clone size: -; D gene: -; V gene: TRBV27; J gene: TRBJ1-2; CDR3 DNA: TGTGCCAGCAGTTTACGGGGGCGCGGCTATGGCTACACCTTC; CDR3 protein: CASSLRGRGYGYTF
clone size: few; D gene: TRBD2; V gene: TRBV29-1; J gene: TRBJ2-5; CDR3 DNA: TGCAGCGTTGGCACTAGCGGGTTAGGAGAGACCCAGTACTTC; CDR3 protein: CSVGTSGLGETQYF
clone size: few; D gene: -; V gene: TRBV7-2; J gene: TRBJ1-2; CDR3 DNA: TGTGCCAGCAGCGAGCGACAGGTCCAGGCCTATGGCTACACCTTC; CDR3 protein: CASSERQVQAYGYTF
clone size: -; D gene: -; V gene: TRBV9; J gene: TRBJ2-1; CDR3 DNA: TGTGCCAGCAGCACCCGGACAAACTCCTACAATGAGCAGTTCTTC; CDR3 protein: CASSTRTNSYNEQFF
clone size: -; D gene: TRBD2; V gene: TRBV12-3/TRBV12-4; J gene: TRBJ2-7; CDR3 DNA: TGTGCCAGCAGATCCTCCGATAGAGCGGGGGTCAATGAGCAGTACTTC; CDR3 protein: CASRSSDRAGVNEQYF
clone size: -; D gene: TRBD2; V gene: TRBV15; J gene: TRBJ2-3; CDR3 DNA: TGTGCCACCAGCAGAGGCGGGACTAGAAGAGATACGCAGTATTTT; CDR3 protein: CATSRGGTRRDTQYF
clone size: -; D gene: -; V gene: TRBV20-1; J gene: TRBJ2-3; CDR3 DNA: TGCAGTGCGAGGGAGGATGCCGGTAGCACAGATACGCAGTATTTT; CDR3 protein: CSAREDAGSTDTQYF
clone size: few; D gene: -; V gene: TRBV7-9; J gene: TRBJ2-5; CDR3 DNA: TGTGCCAGCAGCTTACAGGAGTACCAAGAGACCCAGTACTTC; CDR3 protein: CASSLQEYQETQYF
clone size: once; D gene: TRBD2; V gene: TRBV4-2; J gene: TRBJ2-1; CDR3 DNA: TGTGCCAGCAGCCAAGATTCAGCGGGGGGGCACAATGAGCAGTTCTTC; CDR3 protein: CASSQDSAGGHNEQFF
clone size: few; D gene: -; V gene: TRBV7-2; J gene: TRBJ2-1; CDR3 DNA: TGTGCCAGCAGCCTGTTAGACCAAGCACGGTTCTTC; CDR3 protein: CASSLLDQARFF
clone size: few; D gene: TRBD2; V gene: TRBV2; J gene: TRBJ2-5; CDR3 DNA: TGTGCCAGCAGGCGACTAGCGGGGGGCCTGGAGACCCAGTACTTC; CDR3 protein: CASRRLAGGLETQYF
clone size: few; D gene: TRBD1; V gene: TRBV28; J gene: TRBJ1-1; CDR3 DNA: TGTGCCAGCAGTGGGGACAGGGGAACTGAAGCTTTCTTT; CDR3 protein: CASSGDRGTEAFF
clone size: -; D gene: TRBD1; V gene: TRBV28; J gene: TRBJ1-4; CDR3 DNA: TGTGCCAGCAGTCATCCGGGGACAGGCGTCGAAAAACTGTTTTTT; CDR3 protein: CASSHPGTGVEKLFF
clone size: -; D gene: -; V gene: TRBV12-3/TRBV12-4; J gene: TRBJ1-5; CDR3 DNA: TGTGCCAGCAGGTTGGATAGTAGGGAGTTGCAGCCCCAGCATTTT; CDR3 protein: CASRLDSRELQPQHF
clone size: -; D gene: -; V gene: TRBV9; J gene: TRBJ1-1; CDR3 DNA: TGTGCCAGCAGCCCCACAGGGTGGCCCTTTGAGAACACTGAAGCTTTCTTT; CDR3 protein: CASSPTGWPFENTEAFF
clone size: few; D gene: -; V gene: TRBV27; J gene: TRBJ2-4; CDR3 DNA: TGTGCCAGCAGTACCTGGGGGGTGGAGAAAAACATTCAGTACTTC; CDR3 protein: CASSTWGVEKNIQYF
clone size: few; D gene: TRBD1; V gene: TRBV7-2; J gene: TRBJ2-7; CDR3 DNA: TGTGCCAGCAGCTTAGCCGGGACAGGGAGCCACGAGCAGTACTTC; CDR3 protein: CASSLAGTGSHEQYF
clone size: -; D gene: -; V gene: TRBV7-2; J gene: TRBJ2-3; CDR3 DNA: TGTGCCAGCAGCTTAGCCAACAGGGATACGCAGTATTTT; CDR3 protein: CASSLANRDTQYF